The 31 T cell receptor beta chains listed next were all sequenced from one sample in a study of CD8+ T cells in alopecia areata. The treatment is: oral pan-JAK inhibitor, 5-10 mg twice daily. cDNA reverse transcribed from extracted RNA served as the sequencing template. Produced via immunoSEQ multiplex PCR; TCRdb's table is partial and in-frame only. The profile shows about 220,000 clones, more than 45% of them singletons. The sample was CD4+ T cells sorted from blood, taken at week 4, from a patient treated with tofacitinib. All receptors come from a human donor with alopecia areata.

This clone was found a few times. V is TRBV7-8 and J is TRBJ1-1; D is undetermined. The CDR3 consists of 16 residues. Trimming took 4 bases from V and 4 from J, leaving 19 bases between them. CDR1 is SGHVS, CDR2 FQNEAQ, per germline. The CDR3: CASSSYVLGLGTEAFF. CDR3 nucleotides: TGTGCCAGCAGCTCCTACGTTTTAGGGCTGGGCACTGAAGCTTTCTTT.

The J gene is TRBJ1-2, the V gene TRBV2; no clear D gene. The CDR3 sequence is 12 residues long. Trimming left V 5 bases short and J 8 bases short, with 12 bases between. CDR1 and CDR2 (germline): SNHLY, FYNNEI. The CDR3 reads CASSIQRSGYTF. CDR3 in DNA: TGTGCCAGCAGTATACAAAGATCCGGCTACACCTTC.

The chain combines TRBV15 with TRBJ1-4, with unresolved D. V lost 6 bases to trimming and J lost 8 bases, with 13 bases between them. Germline V lookup: CDR1 LNHNV, CDR2 YYDKDF (reference sequence). This CDR3 has 13 residues. The CDR3 region has the DNA TGTGCCACCAGTCGGGGAATAATGGAAAAACTGTTTTTT. This translates into CATSRGIMEKLFF.

V gene TRBV6-5 combines with J gene TRBJ2-3; D might be TRBD1 or TRBD2, each matching 5 bases. Deletions cut 2 bases from V and 2 bases from J, with 11 bases between. There are 15 residues in the CDR3. Per the germline V gene, CDR1 is MNHEY and CDR2 is SVGAGI. The chain's CDR3 is CASSYGGPFTDTQYF. CDR3 in DNA: TGTGCCAGCAGTTACGGGGGACCTTTCACAGATACGCAGTATTTT.

The V and J genes are TRBV7-2 and TRBJ2-1; weak D call: TRBD2 (5 bases). The length of the CDR3 is 12 residues. V lost 3 bases to trimming and J lost 8 bases, with 8 bases between them. CDR1 is SGHTA and CDR2 is FQGNSA in the germline V gene. The chain's CDR3 is CASSLTRDEQFF. For the CDR3, the DNA is TGTGCCAGCAGCTTGACGAGGGATGAGCAGTTCTTC.

The chain links TRBV29-1 to TRBJ2-6; D gene unclear. CDR3 size: 13 residues. V lost 3 bases to trimming and J lost 4 bases, with 7 bases between them. Germline CDR1 SQVTM, CDR2 ANQGSEA. The CDR3 DNA sequence: TGCAGCGTTGAGGTGGTGGGGGCCAACGTCCTGACTTTC. It translates to CSVEVVGANVLTF.

The CDR3 reads CASSPQGRRSGANVLTF. As DNA, the CDR3 is TGTGCCAGCAGCCCCCAGGGGCGGCGCTCTGGGGCCAACGTCCTGACTTTC. The chain couples TRBV9 to TRBJ2-6; D perhaps matches TRBD1 (6 bases). Looked up from germline, CDR1 is SGDLS and CDR2 is YYNGEE. The CDR3 consists of 17 residues. V lost 4 bases and J 0 bases, leaving 14 bases between the germline ends. Filled out from reference TRBV9 and TRBJ2-6, the complete variable domain reads DSGVTQTPKHLITATGQRVTLRCSPRSGDLSVYWYQQSLDQGLQFLIQYYNGEERAKGNILERFSAQQFPDLHSELNLSSLELGDSALYFCASSPQGRRSGANVLTFGAGSRLTVL.

This clone has more than one count but fewer than ten. The rearrangement joins TRBV14 to TRBJ2-1, with a possible D match to TRBD1 (6 bases). Trimming removed 3 bases from V and 9 bases from J, with 12 bases in between. This CDR3 spans 13 amino acids. Looked up from germline, CDR1 is SGHDN and CDR2 is FVKESK. CDR3 DNA: TGTGCCAGCAGCCATAACAGGGCAGGTGAGCAGTTCTTC. Its translation: CASSHNRAGEQFF.

V gene TRBV25-1 combines with J gene TRBJ1-1; the D gene is possibly TRBD1 (5 bases). The length of the CDR3 is 15 residues. The germline V gene encodes CDR1 MGHDK and CDR2 SYGVNS. V lost 3 bases to trimming and J lost 3 bases, with 14 bases between them. The CDR3 sequence: CASSDPGILDTEAFF. The CDR3 nucleotides are TGTGCCAGCAGTGACCCAGGGATTCTGGACACTGAAGCTTTCTTT. Supplemented by reference TRBV25-1 and TRBJ1-1, the full variable domain reads EADIYQTPRYLVIGTGKKITLECSQTMGHDKMYWYQQDPGMELHLIHYSYGVNSTEKGDLSSESTVSRIRTEHFPLTLESARPSHTSQYLCASSDPGILDTEAFFGQGTRLTVV.

The rearrangement joins TRBV5-1 to TRBJ2-6, with D perhaps assigned TRBD1 or TRBD2 (8 bases each). CDR1 is SGHRS and CDR2 is YFSETQ in the germline V gene. The germline V and J ends were trimmed by 5 bases and 0 bases, with 21 bases remaining between them. The CDR3 totals 19 residues. CDR3 in amino acids: CASSIGRQGTSSGANVLTF. The CDR3 DNA reads TGCGCCAGCAGTATTGGGCGACAGGGGACTAGCTCTGGGGCCAACGTCCTGACTTTC.

V usage is TRBV5-1 and J usage is TRBJ1-1; the match to TRBD1 covers 7 bases. The CDR3 extends over 14 amino acids. J lost 2 bases, V lost 5 bases, and 6 bases had no gene match. Germline CDR1 and CDR2: SGHRS and YFSETQ. CDR3 sequence: CASSDRVGNTEAFF. As DNA, the CDR3 is TGCGCCAGCAGTGACAGGGTTGGAAACACTGAAGCTTTCTTT.

The chain joins TRBV4-3 to TRBJ1-1, with D uncertain. The V end lost 0 bases, the J end lost 1 base, and 6 bases lay between the germline ends. Germline V CDR1 and CDR2: LGHNA, YSLEER. CDR3 length equals 14 residues. CDR3 coding DNA: TGCGCCAGCAGCCAAGAGGGTAGGAACACTGAAGCTTTCTTT. Its translation: CASSQEGRNTEAFF.

This clone appeared a few times. The V call is TRBV7-8, the J call TRBJ2-5, with D perhaps given as TRBD1 or TRBD2 (5 bases each). Trimming took off 0 bases at V and 4 bases at J, with 9 bases between the two ends. The CDR3 sequence is 14 residues long. CDR1 SGHVS and CDR2 FQNEAQ come from the germline V gene. This CDR3 is CASSLAWGRETQYF. The DNA for the CDR3 is TGTGCCAGCAGCTTAGCATGGGGGAGAGAGACCCAGTACTTC.

The V and J genes are TRBV5-6 and TRBJ2-5; 7 bases are shared with TRBD1. The CDR3 is 17 residues long. In germline, CDR1 is SGHDT, CDR2 YYEEEE. J lost 2 bases, V lost 2 bases, and 12 bases had no gene match. The CDR3 DNA reads as TGTGCCAGCAGCTTTAGGTTCGGCACAGGGGAGCAAGAGACCCAGTACTTC. It codes for CASSFRFGTGEQETQYF.

In regard to this clone: Other DNA sequences in this sample translate to the same CDR3. V usage is TRBV29-1 and J usage is TRBJ1-1; no clear D. The CDR3 is made up of 13 amino acids. The ends were cut back, 4 bases at V and 0 bases at J, with 9 bases in the middle. Germline CDR1 SQVTM, CDR2 ANQGSEA. The CDR3 is CSVAPVLNTEAFF. In DNA, the CDR3 is TGCAGCGTTGCTCCCGTGCTGAACACTGAAGCTTTCTTT.

The chain joins TRBV19 to TRBJ1-5; D remains ambiguous. The CDR3 runs to 13 residues. V was pared by 1 base and J by 9 bases, with 10 bases between. CDR1 and CDR2 (germline): LNHDA, SQIVND (reference sequence). The chain's CDR3 is CASSIGGVWPQHF. The CDR3 nucleotides are TGTGCCAGTAGTATAGGCGGGGTATGGCCCCAGCATTTT.

CDR3 nucleotide sequence: TGTGCCAGCAGCTTAGCCCGCTACCCGCAGTATTTT. It encodes CASSLARYPQYF. The chain is built from TRBV7-2 and TRBJ2-3; D unresolved. Germline loops: CDR1 SGHTA, CDR2 FQGNSA. Trimming cost V 0 bases and J 10 bases, with 8 bases left between them. CDR3 length: 12 amino acids.

This clone was observed a single time. The rearrangement uses TRBV29-1 and TRBJ2-7; D is perhaps TRBD1 (6 bases). Trimming left V 5 bases short and J 3 bases short, with 11 bases between. Germline V gene lookup returns CDR1 SQVTM and CDR2 ANQGSEA. The CDR3 has 12 residues. The CDR3 here is CSVKGDDYEQYF. In nucleotides, the CDR3 is TGCAGCGTTAAGGGGGACGACTACGAGCAGTACTTC.

This chain connects TRBV29-1 to TRBJ1-1, with a weak D call TRBD1 (6 bases). This CDR3 contains 13 residues. V lost 7 bases and J lost 0, with 12 bases in between. Germline V lookup: CDR1 SQVTM, CDR2 ANQGSEA. The CDR3 is CSGGTSMNTEAFF. CDR3 nucleotide sequence: TGCAGCGGGGGGACAAGCATGAACACTGAAGCTTTCTTT.

The V and J genes are TRBV2 and TRBJ2-7, with 8 bases lining up with TRBD1. CDR3 length: 11 residues. Germline V gene sequence: CDR1 SNHLY, CDR2 FYNNEI. Unmatched junction bases numbered 4, after V lost 10 bases and J lost 5 bases. The CDR3 sequence is CANSGGNEQYF. CDR3 DNA sequence: TGTGCCAACTCAGGGGGCAACGAGCAGTACTTC.

This clone appeared once. The gene calls are TRBV25-1 and TRBJ2-2; no definite D call. The V end was cut by 4 bases, the J end by 1 base, with 4 bases between. Germline CDR1 reads MGHDK; CDR2 reads SYGVNS. The CDR3 contains 13 residues. The CDR3 region is CASSVRNTGELFF. The CDR3 DNA is TGTGCCAGCAGTGTACGGAACACCGGGGAGCTGTTTTTT. The entire variable domain, with the rest obtained from reference TRBV25-1 and TRBJ2-2, is as follows: EADIYQTPRYLVIGTGKKITLECSQTMGHDKMYWYQQDPGMELHLIHYSYGVNSTEKGDLSSESTVSRIRTEHFPLTLESARPSHTSQYLCASSVRNTGELFFGEGSRLTVL.

The CDR3 DNA is TGCAGCGTTGTCATCTCGGCAGCTTACGAAGCTTTCTTT. Amino acid sequence: CSVVISAAYEAFF. The chain uses TRBV29-1 and TRBJ1-1; D gene uncertain. The V end was cut by 4 bases, the J end by 8 bases, with 17 bases between. This CDR3 has 13 amino acids. Germline values: CDR1 SQVTM, CDR2 ANQGSEA.

The chain combines TRBV5-1 with TRBJ2-7; D ambiguous. CDR3 size: 13 residues. CDR1 is SGHRS, CDR2 YFSETQ, per germline. V was clipped by 4 bases and J by 3 bases, with 11 bases between them. The CDR3 nucleotides are TGCGCCAGCAGCCCAGGACCCAGCTACGAGCAGTACTTC. Its translation is CASSPGPSYEQYF.

The rearrangement joins TRBV7-2 to TRBJ1-6, with 9 bases identical to TRBD1. This CDR3 comprises 14 residues. Germline V gene sequence: CDR1 SGHTA, CDR2 FQGNSA. J lost 6 bases, V lost 4 bases, and 1 base had no gene match. In nucleotides, the CDR3 is TGTGCCAGCAGCTGGACAGGGGCTAATTCACCCCTCCACTTT. Its translation: CASSWTGANSPLHF.

This clone was seen only a few times. This chain uses TRBV2 with TRBJ2-7; D not resolved. This CDR3 region has 14 residues. The germline V gene encodes CDR1 SNHLY and CDR2 FYNNEI. Trimming removed 3 bases at V and 0 bases at J, with 9 bases between. The CDR3 DNA reads TGTGCCAGCAGTGACGACGGGCGCTCCTACGAGCAGTACTTC. It specifies CASSDDGRSYEQYF.

The J gene is TRBJ2-7, the V gene TRBV2; 7 nucleotides line up with TRBD1. V dropped 7 bases and J dropped 4; count of bases not matched to a gene: 4. Germline V gene sequence: CDR1 SNHLY, CDR2 FYNNEI. This CDR3 is built from 12 residues. CDR3 sequence reads: CASTGQTYEQYF. The CDR3 coding sequence is TGTGCCAGCACGGGACAGACATACGAGCAGTACTTC.

Written as DNA, the CDR3 is TGTGCCATCAGCTACGACACAGTCGTCGAAGGCTACACCTTC. Translation gives CAISYDTVVEGYTF. The chain employs TRBV10-3 and TRBJ1-2; D is unresolved. The germline V and J ends were trimmed by 6 bases and 8 bases, with 19 bases remaining between them. There are 14 residues in the CDR3. CDR1 and CDR2 (germline): ENHRY, SYGVKD.

This chain uses TRBV29-1 with TRBJ2-1; 7 bases match TRBD2. Germline V gives CDR1 SQVTM, CDR2 ANQGSEA. V gave up 7 bases and J gave up 4 bases; unmatched junction bases: 13. The CDR3 sequence is 15 residues long. Written as DNA, the CDR3 is TGCAGCGGGAAAGCGGGGCCTGGTGGGTACAATGAGCAGTTCTTC. Translated, it gives CSGKAGPGGYNEQFF.

In this sample, this clone turned up a few times. J is TRBJ2-3 and V is TRBV4-2, with D unresolved. The CDR3 sequence is 12 residues long. The germline CDR1 and CDR2 sequences are LGHNA and YNFKEQ. V was trimmed by 7 bases and J by 8 bases, leaving 13 bases between them. The CDR3 region is CASTSDRFTQYF. The CDR3 nucleotides read TGTGCCAGCACCTCCGATCGATTTACGCAGTATTTT.

The table lists this clone with a few counts. This chain uses TRBV5-6 with TRBJ1-1; perhaps TRBD1 as D (5 bases). Trimming removed 3 bases at V and 0 bases at J, with 15 bases between. Germline V gene data show CDR1 as SGHDT and CDR2 as YYEEEE. The CDR3 is made up of 16 amino acids. This chain's CDR3 is CASSSTRDSLNTEAFF. In DNA form, the CDR3 reads TGTGCCAGCAGCTCTACTAGAGACAGCCTGAACACTGAAGCTTTCTTT.

In its sample, this clone was seen a few times. The gene calls are TRBV29-1 and TRBJ2-6; D is uncertain. CDR1 is SQVTM, CDR2 ANQGSEA, per germline. The CDR3 spans 16 residues. With 2 bases removed from V and 0 bases from J, the gap between germline ends came to 11 bases. The CDR3 here is CSVEQESPSGANVLTF. Written as DNA, the CDR3 is TGCAGCGTTGAACAGGAGTCCCCCTCTGGGGCCAACGTCCTGACTTTC.